The 15 T cell receptor beta chains below were found in one sample sequenced in a study of blood T cells in healthy people across ages. Sample-barcoded 5' priming and a J-beta primer mix drove a second PCR of about 6 to 12 cycles. One entry per CDR3 protein results from TCRdb running MiXCR on the 5' RACE reads. The sample includes 1,100,000 or so distinct CDR3 sequences, more than 40% seen only once; the top ten take under 20%. The sequenced material came from blood. These receptors were collected from a woman aged 60-75 years in good health.

This rearrangement joins TRBV12-3 or TRBV12-4 to TRBJ2-2, with 10 bases aligning to TRBD2. V lost 0 bases to trimming and J lost 6 bases; unmatched junction nucleotides: 10. The CDR3 loop spans 18 amino acids. The CDR3 protein is CASSLANTFSGRAGELFF. The CDR3 DNA sequence: TGTGCCAGCAGTTTAGCCAACACATTCAGCGGGAGGGCCGGGGAGCTGTTTTTT.

The CDR3 loop reads CASSPPYAAGQFF. For the CDR3, the DNA is TGTGCCAGCTCACCACCGTATGCGGCAGGGCAGTTCTTC. The rearrangement uses TRBV18 and TRBJ2-1; no reliable D call. Per the germline V gene, CDR1 is KGHSH and CDR2 is LQKENI. CDR3 length: 13 residues. Trimming took off 0 bases at V and 12 bases at J, with 12 bases between the two ends.

The table lists this clonotype with a few counts. The V call is TRBV5-1, the J call TRBJ2-1, with 15 bases identical to TRBD2. Looked up from germline, CDR1 is SGHRS and CDR2 is YFSETQ. The CDR3 is 16 amino acids. The trim removed 4 bases at V and 9 bases at J, leaving 8 bases unmatched. Written as DNA, the CDR3 is TGCGCCAGCAGCACCCGGACTAGCGGGAGGGCGGGTGAGCAGTTCTTC. This translates into CASSTRTSGRAGEQFF.

This rearrangement joins TRBV10-2 to TRBJ2-1; D unresolved. The CDR3 covers 13 residues. Germline CDR1 and CDR2: WSHSY and SAAADI. V lost 7 bases and J 8 bases, leaving 15 bases between the germline ends. CDR3 bases: TGCGCCAGCAAGGAGTATTCGGTGGATGAGCAGTTCTTC. Encoded protein: CASKEYSVDEQFF.

The rearrangement uses TRBV29-1 and TRBJ2-3, with TRBD2 matching 10 bases. This CDR3 is 14 amino acids long. Germline values: CDR1 SQVTM, CDR2 ANQGSEA. Losses at the gene ends were 6 bases for V and 2 bases for J; bases not matched to a gene: 5. The CDR3 DNA reads TGCAGCGTCCCCCTAGCGGGGGTCACAGATACGCAGTATTTT. Its translation is CSVPLAGVTDTQYF.

The CDR3 region is CASSLFQGVRNNQPQHF. CDR3 nucleotides: TGTGCCAGCAGCTTGTTCCAGGGCGTACGGAACAATCAGCCCCAGCATTTT. The V and J genes are TRBV5-5 and TRBJ1-5; D may be TRBD1 (5 bases). CDR1 and CDR2 (germline): SGHKS, YYEKEE (reference sequence). The CDR3 covers 17 residues. Trimming removed 1 base from V and 3 bases from J, with 17 bases in between.

The V and J genes are TRBV3-1 and TRBJ2-1; TRBD2 aligns across 7 bases. CDR1 is LGHDT, CDR2 YNNKEL, per germline (reference sequence). The CDR3 extends over 17 amino acids. V lost 4 bases, J lost 0 bases, and 9 bases stayed unmatched. Here the CDR3 reads CASSPYPREASYNEQFF. The CDR3 nucleotides read TGTGCCAGCAGCCCGTATCCCCGGGAGGCCTCCTACAATGAGCAGTTCTTC.

In regard to this clonotype: A much larger clonotype is one base distant, so this may be a read error. This rearrangement joins TRBV6-2 or TRBV6-3 to TRBJ2-1, with a possible D match to TRBD2 (6 bases). This CDR3 comprises 14 residues. Germline V gives CDR1 MNHEY, CDR2 SVGEGT. The CDR3 region has the DNA TGTGCCAGCAGTGACTCGGACTACTACAATGAGCAGTTCTTC. Its protein product is CASSDSDYYNEQFF.

This rearrangement joins TRBV5-4 to TRBJ2-5; D remains ambiguous. V lost 1 base, J lost 5 bases, and 15 bases lay in between. The CDR3 covers 15 residues. Germline-derived CDR1 and CDR2 are SGHNT and YYREEE (reference sequence). CDR3 in DNA: TGTGCCAGCAGCTTGAATGGCGGACGAGTGGAGACCCAGTACTTC. Amino acid sequence: CASSLNGGRVETQYF.

This chain connects TRBV9 to TRBJ2-1, with 7 bases that match TRBD2. Germline V gives CDR1 SGDLS, CDR2 YYNGEE. With 6 bases clipped from V and 0 bases from J, the junction kept 6 bases outside the gene matches. The CDR3 has 15 amino acids. The DNA of the CDR3 is TGTGCCAGCACCGCTCGGGGGGACTCCTACAATGAGCAGTTCTTC. Translating it yields CASTARGDSYNEQFF.

The CDR3: CASSPYKGLEQYF. The CDR3 DNA reads as TGTGCCAGCAGCCCATATAAGGGGCTCGAGCAGTACTTC. The chain couples TRBV7-6 to TRBJ2-7, with D possibly TRBD1 on 5 matching bases. The CDR3 length is 13 residues. Per germline, CDR1 SGHVS and CDR2 FNYEAQ. V was clipped by 5 bases and J by 6 bases, with 14 bases between them.

This sequence joins TRBV20-1 and TRBJ2-1; D is perhaps TRBD1 (8 bases). The length of the CDR3 is 16 residues. From germline, CDR1 is DFQATT and CDR2 SNEGSKA (reference sequence). V was shortened by 6 bases and J by 7 bases, with 25 bases between the two germline ends. The CDR3 protein is CSARTLQGGSWNEQFF. As DNA, the CDR3 is TGCAGTGCCCGAACCCTACAGGGGGGGTCTTGGAATGAGCAGTTCTTC.

The chain couples TRBV12-3 or TRBV12-4 to TRBJ1-2; TRBD1 might be the D (6 bases). The V end lost 10 bases, the J end lost 8 bases, and 23 bases lay between the germline ends. The CDR3 sequence is 14 residues long. The CDR3 loop is CATQHGEGVEGYTF. The CDR3 nucleotides read TGTGCCACCCAACACGGTGAGGGGGTAGAAGGCTACACCTTC.

This sequence joins TRBV27 and TRBJ1-2, with D possibly matching TRBD1 (5 bases). The CDR3 totals 13 residues. Germline V gene lookup returns CDR1 MNHEY and CDR2 SMNVEV (reference sequence). With 0 bases removed from V and 7 bases from J, the gap between germline ends came to 9 bases. The CDR3 is CASSLSVGGGYTF. Here the CDR3 DNA reads TGTGCCAGCAGTTTATCGGTGGGGGGTGGCTACACCTTC.

The chain couples TRBV5-4 to TRBJ2-3; D tentatively reads TRBD1 or TRBD2 (5 bases each). Trimming left V 4 bases short and J 2 bases short, with 17 bases between. The CDR3 runs to 16 residues. Germline CDR1 and CDR2: SGHNT and YYREEE (reference sequence). CDR3 sequence: CASSLELVGATDTQYF. The DNA of the CDR3 is TGTGCCAGCAGCCTGGAGTTGGTCGGGGCCACAGATACGCAGTATTTT.